This record concerns one T cell receptor (beta chain) sequence. What it recognizes is unknown. V shed 5 bases and J shed 7 bases, with 20 bases lying between them. Germline loops: CDR1 SGHRS, CDR2 YFSETQ. The CDR3 contains 15 residues. Data came from immunoSEQ multiplex PCR; TCRdb stores just in-frame clones and leaves some out. The sample includes roughly 31,000 clones, about 85% seen only once; the top ten take 2.4%. These data are taken from a study of PD-1 blockade in classical Hodgkin lymphoma. Relapse was seen in all patients after autologous stem cell transplantation, and brentuximab vedotin exposure was variable. From thawed PBMCs, CD4+ T cells were purified using magnetic negative selection. Study observations and caveats: What caused the repertoire differences, perhaps disease activity or prior therapy, remains undefined.

The rearrangement joins TRBV5-1 to TRBJ2-3; weak D call: TRBD1 (5 bases). The specimen was CD4+ T cells from blood, collected at baseline. This receptor was obtained from a human donor with classical Hodgkin lymphoma. CDR3 in DNA: TGCGCCAGCAGATCGACAGTAATAGCACAAAATACGCAGTATTTT. Translating it yields CASRSTVIAQNTQYF.